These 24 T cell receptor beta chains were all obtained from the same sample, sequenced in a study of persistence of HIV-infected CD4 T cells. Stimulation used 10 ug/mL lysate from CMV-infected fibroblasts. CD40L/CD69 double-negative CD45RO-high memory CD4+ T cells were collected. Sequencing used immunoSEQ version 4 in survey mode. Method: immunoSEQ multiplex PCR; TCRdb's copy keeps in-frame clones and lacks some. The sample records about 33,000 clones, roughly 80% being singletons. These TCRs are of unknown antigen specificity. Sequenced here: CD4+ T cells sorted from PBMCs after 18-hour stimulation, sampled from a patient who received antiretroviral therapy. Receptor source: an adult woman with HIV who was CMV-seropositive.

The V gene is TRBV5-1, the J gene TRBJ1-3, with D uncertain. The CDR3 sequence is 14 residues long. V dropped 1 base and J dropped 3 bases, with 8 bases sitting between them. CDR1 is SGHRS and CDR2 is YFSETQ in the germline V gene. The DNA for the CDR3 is TGCGCCAGCAGCTTGAGTGAGATTGGAAACACCATATATTTT. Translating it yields CASSLSEIGNTIYF.

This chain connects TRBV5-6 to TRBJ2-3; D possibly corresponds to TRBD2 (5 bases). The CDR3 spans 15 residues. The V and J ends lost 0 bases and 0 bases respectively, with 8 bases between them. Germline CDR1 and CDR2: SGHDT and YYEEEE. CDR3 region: CASSLAGLSTDTQYF. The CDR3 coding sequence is TGTGCCAGCAGCTTGGCGGGGTTAAGCACAGATACGCAGTATTTT.

Here the CDR3 DNA reads TGTGCCAGCAGCGTAGACCTTCTTAGCACAGATACGCAGTATTTT. This codes for CASSVDLLSTDTQYF. The chain joins TRBV9 to TRBJ2-3; no clear D gene. V was trimmed by 0 bases and J by 0 bases, leaving 8 bases between them. CDR1 and CDR2 from the germline V gene are SGDLS and YYNGEE. This CDR3 comprises 15 residues.

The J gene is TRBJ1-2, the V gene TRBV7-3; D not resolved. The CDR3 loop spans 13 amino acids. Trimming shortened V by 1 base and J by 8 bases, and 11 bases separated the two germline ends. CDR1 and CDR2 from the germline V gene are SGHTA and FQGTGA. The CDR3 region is CASSLSQSQGYTF. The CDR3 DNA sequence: TGTGCCAGCAGCTTAAGTCAATCTCAGGGCTACACCTTC. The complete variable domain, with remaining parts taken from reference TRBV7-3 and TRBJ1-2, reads GAGVSQTPSNKVTEKGKYVELRCDPISGHTALYWYRQSLGQGPEFLIYFQGTGAADDSGLPNDRFFAVRPEGSVSTLKIQRTERGDSAVYLCASSLSQSQGYTFGSGTRLTVV.

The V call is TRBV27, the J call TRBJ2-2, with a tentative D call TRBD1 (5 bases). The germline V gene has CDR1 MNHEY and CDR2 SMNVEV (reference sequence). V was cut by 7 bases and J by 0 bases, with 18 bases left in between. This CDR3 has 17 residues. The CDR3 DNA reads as TGTGCCAGCAAGCCACCCAGGGTACTCGCGAACACCGGGGAGCTGTTTTTT. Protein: CASKPPRVLANTGELFF.

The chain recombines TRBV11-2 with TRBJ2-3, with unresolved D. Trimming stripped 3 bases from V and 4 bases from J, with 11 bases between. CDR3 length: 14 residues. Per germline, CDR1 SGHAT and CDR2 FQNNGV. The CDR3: CASSFQAGPDTQYF. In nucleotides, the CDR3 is TGTGCCAGCAGCTTCCAAGCAGGCCCAGATACGCAGTATTTT.

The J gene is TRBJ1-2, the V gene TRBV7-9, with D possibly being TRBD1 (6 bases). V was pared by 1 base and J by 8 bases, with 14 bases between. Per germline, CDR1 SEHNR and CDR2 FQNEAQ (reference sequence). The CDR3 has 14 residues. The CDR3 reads CASSLERGLGGYTF. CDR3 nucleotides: TGTGCCAGCAGCTTAGAGCGGGGGCTCGGGGGCTACACCTTC.

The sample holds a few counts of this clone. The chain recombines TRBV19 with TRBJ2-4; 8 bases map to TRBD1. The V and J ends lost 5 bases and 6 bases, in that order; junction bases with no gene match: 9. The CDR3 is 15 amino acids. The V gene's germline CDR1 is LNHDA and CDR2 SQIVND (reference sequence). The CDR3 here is CASSEQGASINIQYF. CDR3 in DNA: TGTGCCAGTAGTGAGCAGGGGGCGTCGATAAACATTCAGTACTTC.

CDR3 sequence: CASSSGRGTEAFF. The CDR3 coding sequence is TGTGCCAGTAGTAGTGGACGGGGCACTGAAGCTTTCTTT. The chain joins TRBV19 to TRBJ1-1, with D uncertain. The germline V gene encodes CDR1 LNHDA and CDR2 SQIVND (reference sequence). The CDR3 extends over 13 amino acids. Trimming took off 4 bases at V and 4 bases at J, with 10 bases between the two ends.

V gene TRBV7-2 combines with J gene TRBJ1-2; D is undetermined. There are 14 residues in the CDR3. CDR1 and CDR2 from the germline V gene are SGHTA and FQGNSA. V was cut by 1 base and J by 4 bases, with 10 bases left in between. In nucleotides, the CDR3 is TGTGCCAGCAGCTTAGTGGCGATTGGCTATGGCTACACCTTC. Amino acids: CASSLVAIGYGYTF.

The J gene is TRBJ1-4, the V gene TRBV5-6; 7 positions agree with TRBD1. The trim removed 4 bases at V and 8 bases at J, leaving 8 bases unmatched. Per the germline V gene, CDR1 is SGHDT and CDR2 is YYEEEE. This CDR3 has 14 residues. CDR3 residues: CASSRTGVMEKLFF. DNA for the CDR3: TGTGCCAGCAGCAGGACAGGTGTGATGGAAAAACTGTTTTTT. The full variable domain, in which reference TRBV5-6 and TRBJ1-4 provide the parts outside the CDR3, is DAGVTQSPTHLIKTRGQQVTLRCSPKSGHDTVSWYQQALGQGPQFIFQYYEEEERQRGNFPDRFSGHQFPNYSSELNVNALLLGDSALYLCASSRTGVMEKLFFGSGTQLSVL.

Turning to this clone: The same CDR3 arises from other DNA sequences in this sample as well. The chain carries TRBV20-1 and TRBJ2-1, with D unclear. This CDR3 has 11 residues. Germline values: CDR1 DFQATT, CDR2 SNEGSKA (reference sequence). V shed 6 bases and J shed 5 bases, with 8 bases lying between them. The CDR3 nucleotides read TGCAGTGCCCCGGATCACAATGAGCAGTTCTTC. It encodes CSAPDHNEQFF.

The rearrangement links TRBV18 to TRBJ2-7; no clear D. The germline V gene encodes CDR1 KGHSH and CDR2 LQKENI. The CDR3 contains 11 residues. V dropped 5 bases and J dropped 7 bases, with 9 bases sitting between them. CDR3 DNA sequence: TGTGCCAGCTCATTCGCGGAAGAGCAGTACTTC. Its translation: CASSFAEEQYF.

CDR3 protein: CATGQAETSGNTIYF. The DNA for the CDR3 is TGTGCCACCGGACAGGCCGAGACTTCTGGAAACACCATATATTTT. The V and J genes are TRBV10-3 and TRBJ1-3, with 7 nucleotides matching TRBD1. The CDR3 has 15 amino acids. The junction had 10 bases not matched to a gene; V was cut back by 10 bases and J by 1 base. CDR1 ENHRY and CDR2 SYGVKD come from the germline V gene.

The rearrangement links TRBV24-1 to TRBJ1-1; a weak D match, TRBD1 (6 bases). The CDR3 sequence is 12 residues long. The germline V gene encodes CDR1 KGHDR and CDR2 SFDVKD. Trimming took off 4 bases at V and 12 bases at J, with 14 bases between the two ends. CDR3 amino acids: CATSDKDRSPFF. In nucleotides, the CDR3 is TGTGCCACCAGTGACAAAGACAGGAGCCCTTTCTTT.

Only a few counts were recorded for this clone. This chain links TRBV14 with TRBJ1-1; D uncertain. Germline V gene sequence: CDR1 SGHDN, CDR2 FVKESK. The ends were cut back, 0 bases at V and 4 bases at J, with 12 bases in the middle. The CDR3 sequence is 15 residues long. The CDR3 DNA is TGTGCCAGCAGCCAAGATTTCGGTCTAGGCACTGAAGCTTTCTTT. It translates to CASSQDFGLGTEAFF. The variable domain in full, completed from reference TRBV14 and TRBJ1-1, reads EAGVTQFPSHSVIEKGQTVTLRCDPISGHDNLYWYRRVMGKEIKFLLHFVKESKQDESGMPNNRFLAERTGGTYSTLKVQPAELEDSGVYFCASSQDFGLGTEAFFGQGTRLTVV.

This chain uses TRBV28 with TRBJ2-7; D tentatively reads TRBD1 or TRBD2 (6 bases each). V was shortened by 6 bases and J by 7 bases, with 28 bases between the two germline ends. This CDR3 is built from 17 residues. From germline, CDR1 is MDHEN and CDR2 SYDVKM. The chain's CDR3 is CASRRGSGGGGTGEQYF. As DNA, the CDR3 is TGTGCCAGCAGGAGGGGGTCCGGCGGCGGAGGGACGGGGGAGCAGTACTTC.

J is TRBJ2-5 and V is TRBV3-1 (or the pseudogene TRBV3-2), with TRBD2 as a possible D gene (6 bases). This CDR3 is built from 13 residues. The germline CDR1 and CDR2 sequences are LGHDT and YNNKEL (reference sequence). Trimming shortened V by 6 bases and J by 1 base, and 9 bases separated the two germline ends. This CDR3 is CASRRRVQETQYF. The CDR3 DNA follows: TGTGCCAGCAGAAGGAGGGTCCAAGAGACCCAGTACTTC.

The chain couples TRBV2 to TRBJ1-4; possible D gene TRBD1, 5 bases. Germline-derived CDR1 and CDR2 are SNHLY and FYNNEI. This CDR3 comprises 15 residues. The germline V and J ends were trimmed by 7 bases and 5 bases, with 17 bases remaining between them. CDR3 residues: CASKRYGHFNEKLFF. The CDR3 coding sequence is TGTGCCAGCAAAAGATATGGACATTTCAATGAAAAACTGTTTTTT.

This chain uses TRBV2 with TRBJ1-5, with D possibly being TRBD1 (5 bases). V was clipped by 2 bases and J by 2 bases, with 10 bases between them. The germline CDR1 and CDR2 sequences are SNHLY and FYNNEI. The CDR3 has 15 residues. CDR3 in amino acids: CASSESGGGNQPQHF. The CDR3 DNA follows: TGTGCCAGCAGTGAAAGCGGAGGGGGCAATCAGCCCCAGCATTTT.

For the CDR3, the DNA is TGTGCCAGCAGTTCTGGGACGTTCGATGGAAACACCATATATTTT. Residues: CASSSGTFDGNTIYF. The V gene is TRBV28, the J gene TRBJ1-3; D possibly corresponds to TRBD1 (5 bases). CDR1 is MDHEN, CDR2 SYDVKM, per germline. This CDR3 has 15 amino acids. V was shortened by 4 bases and J by 3 bases, with 13 bases between the two germline ends.

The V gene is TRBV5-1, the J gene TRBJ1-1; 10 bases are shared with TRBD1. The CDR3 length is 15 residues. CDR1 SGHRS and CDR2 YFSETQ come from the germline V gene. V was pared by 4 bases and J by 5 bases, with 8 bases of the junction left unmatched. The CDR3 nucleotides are TGCGCCAGCAGCCCCCGACAGGGGGCGAGTACTGAAGCTTTCTTT. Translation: CASSPRQGASTEAFF.

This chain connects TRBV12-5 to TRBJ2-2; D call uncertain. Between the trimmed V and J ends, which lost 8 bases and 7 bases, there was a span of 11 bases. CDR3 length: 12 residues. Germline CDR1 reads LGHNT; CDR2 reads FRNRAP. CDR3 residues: CASNLYGGELFF. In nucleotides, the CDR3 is TGTGCTAGTAATTTATACGGCGGGGAGCTGTTTTTT. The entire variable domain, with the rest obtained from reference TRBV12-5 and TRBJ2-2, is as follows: DARVTQTPRHKVTEMGQEVTMRCQPILGHNTVFWYRQTMMQGLELLAYFRNRAPLDDSGMPKDRFSAEMPDATLATLKIQPSEPRDSAVYFCASNLYGGELFFGEGSRLTVL.

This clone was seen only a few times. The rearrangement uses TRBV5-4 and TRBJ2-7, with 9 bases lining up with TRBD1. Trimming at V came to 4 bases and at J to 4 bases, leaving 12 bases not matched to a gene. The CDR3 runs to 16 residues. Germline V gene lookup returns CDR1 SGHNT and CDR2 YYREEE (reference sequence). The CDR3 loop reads CASSGLGGQGVYEQYF. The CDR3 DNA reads TGTGCCAGCAGCGGACTCGGGGGACAGGGCGTTTACGAGCAGTACTTC.